A selection of T cell receptor beta chains follows, all from one sample in a study of healthy donors' naive CD4 and CD8 T cells. TCRdb reanalysed the reads using MiXCR and keeps one entry per CDR3 protein. The data contain around 180,000 distinct CDR3 sequences, 65% to 80% of them singletons. The specimen was naive CD4+ and CD8+ T cells sorted from blood, pooled from several donors. The source of these receptors is a pool of human donors in good health; the sample pools cells from several healthy donors. Both conserved end residues are part of each CDR3. Fields, in order: V gene, D gene, J gene, CDR3 DNA, CDR3 protein. D genes are given only for firm matches.

V: TRBV6-5; D: NA; J: TRBJ1-1; DNA: TGTGCCAGCAGTCAAGACCCGGGCACTAGGCACACTGAAGCTTTCTTT; CDR3: CASSQDPGTRHTEAFF
V: TRBV12-3/TRBV12-4; D: NA; J: TRBJ1-5; DNA: TGTGCCAGCAGTTTGGGCCAGGGGTGGGTTAGCAATCAGCCCCAGCATTTT; CDR3: CASSLGQGWVSNQPQHF
V: TRBV6-5; D: TRBD1; J: TRBJ1-2; DNA: TGTGCCAGCAGTTACGGACAGGGTGATGGCTACACCTTC; CDR3: CASSYGQGDGYTF
V: TRBV29-1; D: TRBD1; J: TRBJ1-2; DNA: TGCAGCGTTGAAGGAGTCCAGGGGGCAGGCTATGGCTACACCTTC; CDR3: CSVEGVQGAGYGYTF
V: TRBV19; D: TRBD1; J: TRBJ2-1; DNA: TGTGCCACTCGGGACAGCGAGTACAATGAGCAGTTCTTC; CDR3: CATRDSEYNEQFF
V: TRBV6-5; D: NA; J: TRBJ2-3; DNA: TGTGCCAGCACCAAAAGGGAGGGACAGGTAGATACGCAGTATTTT; CDR3: CASTKREGQVDTQYF
V: TRBV20-1; D: NA; J: TRBJ1-2; DNA: TGCAGTGCGTCGGACACCCTCTCGGTCTATGGCTACACCTTC; CDR3: CSASDTLSVYGYTF
V: TRBV29-1; D: NA; J: TRBJ2-5; DNA: TGCAGCGTTGAAGATCGAGCAGGGGAAGAGACCCAGTACTTC; CDR3: CSVEDRAGEETQYF
V: TRBV6-5; D: TRBD1; J: TRBJ1-1; DNA: TGTGCCAGCAGTCCAGGGGGCGAGGGCACTGAAGCTTTCTTT; CDR3: CASSPGGEGTEAFF
V: TRBV29-1; D: TRBD1; J: TRBJ2-5; DNA: TGCAGCGTTGAACGCGGACAGGGTTCGGAAGAGACCCAGTACTTC; CDR3: CSVERGQGSEETQYF